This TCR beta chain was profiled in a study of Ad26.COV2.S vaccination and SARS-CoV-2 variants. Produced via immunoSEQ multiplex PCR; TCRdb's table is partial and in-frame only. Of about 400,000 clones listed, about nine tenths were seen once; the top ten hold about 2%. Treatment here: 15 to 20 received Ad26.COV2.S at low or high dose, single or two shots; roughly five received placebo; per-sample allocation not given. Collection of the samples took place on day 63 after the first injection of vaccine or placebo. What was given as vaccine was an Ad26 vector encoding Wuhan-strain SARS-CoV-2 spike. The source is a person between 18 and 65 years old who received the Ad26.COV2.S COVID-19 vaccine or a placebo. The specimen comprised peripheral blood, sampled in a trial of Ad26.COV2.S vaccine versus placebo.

The CDR3 here is CASETLNTEAFF. The DNA for the CDR3 is TGTGCCAGCGAGACGCTGAACACTGAAGCTTTCTTT. V usage is TRBV6-5 and J usage is TRBJ1-1; D unclear. Trimming removed 8 bases at V and 0 bases at J, with 7 bases between. This CDR3 is built from 12 residues. The germline gives CDR1 MNHEY, CDR2 SVGAGI.